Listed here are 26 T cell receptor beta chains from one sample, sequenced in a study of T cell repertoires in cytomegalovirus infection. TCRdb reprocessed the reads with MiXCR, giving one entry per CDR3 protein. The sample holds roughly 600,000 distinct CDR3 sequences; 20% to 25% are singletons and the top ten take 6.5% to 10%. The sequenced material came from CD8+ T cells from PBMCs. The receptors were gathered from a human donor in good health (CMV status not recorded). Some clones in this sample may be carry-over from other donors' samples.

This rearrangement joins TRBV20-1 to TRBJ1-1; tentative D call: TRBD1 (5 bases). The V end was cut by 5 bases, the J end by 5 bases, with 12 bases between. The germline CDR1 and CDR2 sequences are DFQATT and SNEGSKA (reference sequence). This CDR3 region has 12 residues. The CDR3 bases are TGCAGTGCTCGAAAGACAGTAACTGAAGCTTTCTTT. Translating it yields CSARKTVTEAFF.

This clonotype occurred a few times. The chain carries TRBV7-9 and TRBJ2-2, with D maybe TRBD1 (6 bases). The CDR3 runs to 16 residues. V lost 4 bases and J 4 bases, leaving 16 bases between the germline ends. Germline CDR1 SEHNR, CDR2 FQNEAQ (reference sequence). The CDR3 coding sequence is TGTGCCAGCAGCTCGGGGAAGACAGGATTCACCGGGGAGCTGTTTTTT. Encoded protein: CASSSGKTGFTGELFF.

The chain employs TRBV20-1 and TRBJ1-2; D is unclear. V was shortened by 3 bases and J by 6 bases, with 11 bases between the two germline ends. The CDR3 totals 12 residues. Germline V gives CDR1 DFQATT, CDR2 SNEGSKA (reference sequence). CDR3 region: CSARGRDNGYTF. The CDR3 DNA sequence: TGCAGTGCTAGGGGGAGGGATAATGGCTACACCTTC.

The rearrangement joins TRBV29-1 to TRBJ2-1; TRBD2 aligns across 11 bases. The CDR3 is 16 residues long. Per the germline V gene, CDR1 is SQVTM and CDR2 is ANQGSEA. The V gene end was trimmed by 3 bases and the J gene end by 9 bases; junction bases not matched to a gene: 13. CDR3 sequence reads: CSVDGLAGGSGGEQFF. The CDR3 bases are TGCAGCGTTGACGGGCTAGCGGGGGGCAGTGGTGGTGAGCAGTTCTTC.

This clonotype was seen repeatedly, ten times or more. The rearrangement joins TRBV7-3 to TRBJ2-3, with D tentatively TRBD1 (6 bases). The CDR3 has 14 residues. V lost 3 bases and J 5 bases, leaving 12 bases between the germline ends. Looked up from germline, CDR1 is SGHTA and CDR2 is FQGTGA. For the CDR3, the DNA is TGTGCCAGCAGCTTTGTGGGGGCGGAAGATACGCAGTATTTT. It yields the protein CASSFVGAEDTQYF.

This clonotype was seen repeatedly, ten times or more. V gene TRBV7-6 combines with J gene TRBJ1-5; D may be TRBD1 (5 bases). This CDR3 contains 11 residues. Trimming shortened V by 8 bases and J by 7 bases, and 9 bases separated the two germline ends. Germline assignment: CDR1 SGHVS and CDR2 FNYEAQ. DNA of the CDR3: TGTGCCAGCGGGGGTGGACAGCCCCAGCATTTT. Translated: CASGGGQPQHF.

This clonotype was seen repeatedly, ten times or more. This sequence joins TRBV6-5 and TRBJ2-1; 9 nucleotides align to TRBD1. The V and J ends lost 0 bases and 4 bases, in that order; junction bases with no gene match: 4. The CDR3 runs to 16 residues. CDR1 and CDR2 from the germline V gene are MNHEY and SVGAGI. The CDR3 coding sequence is TGTGCCAGCAGTTACTCCTGGGACAGGGATTACAATGAGCAGTTCTTC. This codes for CASSYSWDRDYNEQFF.

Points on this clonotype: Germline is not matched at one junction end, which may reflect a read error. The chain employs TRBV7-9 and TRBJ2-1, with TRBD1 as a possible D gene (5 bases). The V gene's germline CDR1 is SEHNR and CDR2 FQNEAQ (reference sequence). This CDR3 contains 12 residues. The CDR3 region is CANSNDSNEQFF. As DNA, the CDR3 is TGTGCCAACAGCAATGACAGCAATGAGCAGTTCTTC. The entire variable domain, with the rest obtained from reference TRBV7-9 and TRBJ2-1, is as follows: DTGVSQNPRHKITKRGQNVTFRCDPISEHNRLYWYRQTLGQGPEFLTYFQNEAQLEKSRLLSDRFSAERPKGSFSTLEIQRTEQGDSAMYLCANSNDSNEQFFGPGTRLTVL.

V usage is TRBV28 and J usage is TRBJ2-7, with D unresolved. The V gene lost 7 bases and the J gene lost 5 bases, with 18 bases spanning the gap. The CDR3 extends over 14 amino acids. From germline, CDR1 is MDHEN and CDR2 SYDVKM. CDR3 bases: TGTGCCAGCATTTCCGCGTTGGGGATCAACGAGCAGTACGTC. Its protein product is CASISALGINEQYV.

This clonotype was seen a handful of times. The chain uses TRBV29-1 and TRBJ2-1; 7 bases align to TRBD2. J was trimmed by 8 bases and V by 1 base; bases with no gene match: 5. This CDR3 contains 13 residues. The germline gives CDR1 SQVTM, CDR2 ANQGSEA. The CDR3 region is CSVEVAGRYEQFF. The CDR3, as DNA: TGCAGCGTTGAAGTAGCGGGCCGGTATGAGCAGTTCTTC.

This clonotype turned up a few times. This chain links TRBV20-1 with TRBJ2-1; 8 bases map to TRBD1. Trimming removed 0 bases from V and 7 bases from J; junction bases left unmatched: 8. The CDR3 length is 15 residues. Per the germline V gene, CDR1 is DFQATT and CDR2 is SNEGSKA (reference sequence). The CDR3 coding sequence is TGCAGTGCTAGAGACCCGACAGGGGCGGGGAATGAGCAGTTCTTC. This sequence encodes CSARDPTGAGNEQFF.

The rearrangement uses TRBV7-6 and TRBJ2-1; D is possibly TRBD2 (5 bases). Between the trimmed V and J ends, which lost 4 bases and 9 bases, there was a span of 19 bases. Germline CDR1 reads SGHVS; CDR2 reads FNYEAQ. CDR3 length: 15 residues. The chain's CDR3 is CASSSPFSEVIEQFF. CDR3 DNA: TGTGCCAGCAGCTCCCCCTTTAGCGAGGTAATTGAGCAGTTCTTC.

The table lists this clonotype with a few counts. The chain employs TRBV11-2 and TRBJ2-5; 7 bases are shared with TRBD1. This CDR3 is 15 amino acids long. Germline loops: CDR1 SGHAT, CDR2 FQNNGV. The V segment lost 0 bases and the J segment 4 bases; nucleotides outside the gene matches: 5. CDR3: CASSLDRGTVETQYF. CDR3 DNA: TGTGCCAGCAGCTTAGACAGGGGGACGGTAGAGACCCAGTACTTC.

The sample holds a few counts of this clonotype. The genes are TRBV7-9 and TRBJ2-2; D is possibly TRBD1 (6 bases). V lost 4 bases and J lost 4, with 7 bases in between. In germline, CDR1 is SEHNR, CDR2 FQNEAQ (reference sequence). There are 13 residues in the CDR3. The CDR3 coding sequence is TGTGCCAGCAGCTCAGGGGCCACCGGGGAGCTGTTTTTT. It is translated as CASSSGATGELFF.

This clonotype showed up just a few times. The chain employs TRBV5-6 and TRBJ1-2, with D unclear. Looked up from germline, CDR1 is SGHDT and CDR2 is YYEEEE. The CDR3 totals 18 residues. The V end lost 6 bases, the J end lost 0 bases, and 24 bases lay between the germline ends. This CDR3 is CASTPSGFKSEANYGYTF. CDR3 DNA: TGTGCCAGCACCCCGTCGGGGTTTAAGTCCGAAGCTAACTATGGCTACACCTTC.

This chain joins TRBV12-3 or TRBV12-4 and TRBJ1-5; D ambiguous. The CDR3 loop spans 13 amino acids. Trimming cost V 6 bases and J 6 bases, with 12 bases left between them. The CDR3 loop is CASSILGPQPQHF. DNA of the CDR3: TGTGCCAGCAGCATCCTTGGTCCTCAGCCCCAGCATTTT.

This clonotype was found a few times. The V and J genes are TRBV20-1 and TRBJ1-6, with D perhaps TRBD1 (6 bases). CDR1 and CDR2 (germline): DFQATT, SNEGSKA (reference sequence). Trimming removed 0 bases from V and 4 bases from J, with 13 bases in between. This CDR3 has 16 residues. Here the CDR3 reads CSARDPDRSYNSPLHF. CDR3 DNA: TGCAGTGCTAGAGACCCCGACAGGTCTTATAATTCACCCCTCCACTTT.

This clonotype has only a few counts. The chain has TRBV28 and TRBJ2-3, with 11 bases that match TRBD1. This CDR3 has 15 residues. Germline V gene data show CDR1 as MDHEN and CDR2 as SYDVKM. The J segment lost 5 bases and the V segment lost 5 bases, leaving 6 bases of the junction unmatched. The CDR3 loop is CASSHRTGGIDTQYF. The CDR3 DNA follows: TGTGCCAGCAGTCATCGGACAGGGGGCATAGATACGCAGTATTTT.

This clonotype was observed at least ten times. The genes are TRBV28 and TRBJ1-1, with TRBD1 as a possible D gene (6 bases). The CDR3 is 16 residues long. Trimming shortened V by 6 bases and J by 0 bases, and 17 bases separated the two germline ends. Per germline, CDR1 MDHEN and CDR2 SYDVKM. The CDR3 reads CASSSQGNRMNTEAFF. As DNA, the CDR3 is TGTGCCAGCAGCTCCCAGGGGAACAGGATGAACACTGAAGCTTTCTTT.

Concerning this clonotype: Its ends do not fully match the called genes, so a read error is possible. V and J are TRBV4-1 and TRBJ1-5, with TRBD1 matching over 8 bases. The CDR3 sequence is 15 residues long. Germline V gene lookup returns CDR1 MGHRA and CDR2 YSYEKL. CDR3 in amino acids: CASSPPGQGPQSQHF. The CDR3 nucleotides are TGCGCCAGCAGCCCCCCTGGACAGGGACCTCAGTCCCAGCATTTT.

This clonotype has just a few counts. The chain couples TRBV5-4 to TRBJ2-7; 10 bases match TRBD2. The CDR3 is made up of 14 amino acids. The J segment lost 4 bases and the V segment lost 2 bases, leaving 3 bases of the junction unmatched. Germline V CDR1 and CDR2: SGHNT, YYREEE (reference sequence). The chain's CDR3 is CASSFGTSVYEQYF. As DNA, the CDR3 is TGTGCCAGCAGCTTCGGGACTAGCGTGTACGAGCAGTACTTC.

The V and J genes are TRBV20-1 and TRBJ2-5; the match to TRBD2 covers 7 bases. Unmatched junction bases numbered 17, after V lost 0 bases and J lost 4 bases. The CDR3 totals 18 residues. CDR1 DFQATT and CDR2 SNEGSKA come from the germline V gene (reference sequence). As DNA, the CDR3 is TGCAGTGCTAGAGATTCGGAGGTGCGGGGGAAAGACGCAGAGACCCAGTACTTC. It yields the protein CSARDSEVRGKDAETQYF.

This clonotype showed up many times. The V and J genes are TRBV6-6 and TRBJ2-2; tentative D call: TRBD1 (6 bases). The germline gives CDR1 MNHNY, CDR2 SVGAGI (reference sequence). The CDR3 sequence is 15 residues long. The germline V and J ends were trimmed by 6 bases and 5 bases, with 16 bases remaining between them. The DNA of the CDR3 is TGTGCCAGCAGAGAGTTGACAGGAGGAACCGGGGAGCTGTTTTTT. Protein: CASRELTGGTGELFF.

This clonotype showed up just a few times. In nucleotides, the CDR3 is TGTGCCATACGCGTTGCTGCTGAGGGCACAGATACGCAGTATTTT. Amino acids: CAIRVAAEGTDTQYF. The chain joins TRBV10-3 to TRBJ2-3; D gene ambiguous. Germline V gene lookup returns CDR1 ENHRY and CDR2 SYGVKD. The CDR3 has 15 amino acids. The ends were cut back, 9 bases at V and 1 base at J, with 17 bases in the middle.

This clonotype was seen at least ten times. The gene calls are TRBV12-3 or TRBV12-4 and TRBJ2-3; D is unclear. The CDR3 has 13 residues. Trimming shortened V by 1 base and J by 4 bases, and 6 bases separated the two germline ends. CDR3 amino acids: CASSLGAADTQYF. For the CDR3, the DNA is TGTGCCAGCAGTTTAGGGGCTGCAGATACGCAGTATTTT.

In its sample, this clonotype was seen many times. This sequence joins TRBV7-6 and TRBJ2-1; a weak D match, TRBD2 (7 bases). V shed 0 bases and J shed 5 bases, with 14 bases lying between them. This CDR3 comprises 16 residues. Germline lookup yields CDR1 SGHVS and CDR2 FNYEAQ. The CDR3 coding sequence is TGTGCCAGCAGCTTAGCGGGCGGGGGCCGAAACAATGAGCAGTTCTTC. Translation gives CASSLAGGGRNNEQFF. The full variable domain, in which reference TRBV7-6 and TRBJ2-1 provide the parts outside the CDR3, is GAGVSQSPRYKVTKRGQDVALRCDPISGHVSLYWYRQALGQGPEFLTYFNYEAQQDKSGLPNDRFSAERPEGSISTLTIQRTEQRDSAMYRCASSLAGGGRNNEQFFGPGTRLTVL.